The 25 T cell receptor beta chains presented below share a single source sample, sequenced in a study of sequential checkpoint blockade in melanoma. The protocol was immunoSEQ multiplex PCR, while the TCRdb copy is restricted to in-frame clones and leaves out a portion. The sample has approximately 11,000 clones, approximately 80% seen once; the top ten hold roughly 10%. The sample's treatment: randomized to nivolumab then ipilimumab (arm A) or the reverse (arm B). The material sequenced was CD8+ T cells sorted from blood (inferred from file names), taken from a patient given nivolumab and ipilimumab in sequence. These receptors were obtained from a human donor with melanoma.

This clone was seen once. This chain uses TRBV28 with TRBJ2-2; 9 positions agree with TRBD1. The CDR3 extends over 16 amino acids. Germline values: CDR1 MDHEN, CDR2 SYDVKM. V was clipped by 2 bases and J by 6 bases; unmatched bases: 7. The CDR3 loop reads CASSLGGQGRAGELFF. The CDR3 DNA reads TGTGCCAGCAGTTTAGGGGGACAGGGAAGGGCCGGGGAGCTGTTTTTT.

The chain uses TRBV10-3 and TRBJ2-1; 7 positions match TRBD2. J gave up 9 bases and V 4 bases, and 3 bases lay outside the gene matches. This CDR3 is built from 12 residues. In germline, CDR1 is ENHRY, CDR2 SYGVKD. For the CDR3, the DNA is TGTGCCATCAGTGGGGGGGGAGGTGAGCAGTTCTTC. Translating gives CAISGGGGEQFF.

The chain joins TRBV13 to TRBJ1-6; the D gene is possibly TRBD1 (6 bases). Trimming removed 5 bases at V and 9 bases at J, with 20 bases between. CDR1 and CDR2 from the germline V gene are PRHDT and FYEKMQ (reference sequence). The CDR3 contains 16 residues. CDR3 coding DNA: TGTGCCAGCAGCCCCCAACAGGGCGGCGTTAGTTCACCCCTCCACTTT. Translating it yields CASSPQQGGVSSPLHF. The whole variable domain, filled in from reference TRBV13 and TRBJ1-6, reads AAGVIQSPRHLIKEKRETATLKCYPIPRHDTVYWYQQGPGQDPQFLISFYEKMQSDKGSIPDRFSAQQFSDYHSELNMSSLELGDSALYFCASSPQQGGVSSPLHFGNGTRLTVT.

The V call is TRBV7-9, the J call TRBJ2-5; TRBD2 might be the D (5 bases). CDR1 SEHNR and CDR2 FQNEAQ come from the germline V gene (reference sequence). The CDR3 has 15 amino acids. Trimming removed 4 bases from V and 3 bases from J, with 15 bases in between. The CDR3 bases are TGTGCCAGCAGCTCGAATCAGCGAGGGAAAGAGACCCAGTACTTC. Its protein product is CASSSNQRGKETQYF.

This chain uses TRBV4-2 with TRBJ2-7; TRBD1 is a possible D gene (5 bases). The CDR3 is made up of 14 amino acids. Germline lookup yields CDR1 LGHNA and CDR2 YNFKEQ. Trimming shortened V by 1 base and J by 4 bases, and 11 bases separated the two germline ends. CDR3 sequence (DNA): TGTGCCAGCAGCCAAGTCGGCAGGGAATACGAGCAGTACTTC. It translates to CASSQVGREYEQYF.

The V call is TRBV13, the J call TRBJ2-3; 11 nucleotides match TRBD2. The CDR3 sequence is 16 residues long. In germline, CDR1 is PRHDT, CDR2 FYEKMQ (reference sequence). The V gene end was trimmed by 5 bases and the J gene end by 4 bases; junction bases not matched to a gene: 8. This CDR3 reads CASSPIAGGPSDTQYF. The CDR3 DNA is TGTGCCAGCAGCCCCATAGCGGGGGGGCCATCAGATACGCAGTATTTT. Full variable domain (outside the CDR3, taken from reference TRBV13 and TRBJ2-3): AAGVIQSPRHLIKEKRETATLKCYPIPRHDTVYWYQQGPGQDPQFLISFYEKMQSDKGSIPDRFSAQQFSDYHSELNMSSLELGDSALYFCASSPIAGGPSDTQYFGPGTRLTVL.

The CDR3: CASSPGGSNEQFF. The CDR3 DNA reads TGTGCCAGCAGCCCGGGAGGGTCTAATGAGCAGTTCTTC. V is TRBV6-6 and J is TRBJ2-1; 8 bases are a match to TRBD2. This CDR3 comprises 13 residues. V was clipped by 6 bases and J by 7 bases; unmatched bases: 5. Germline V gene sequence: CDR1 MNHNY, CDR2 SVGAGI (reference sequence).

The rearrangement links TRBV6-5 to TRBJ2-7; 9 positions agree with TRBD2. With V trimmed by 7 bases and J by 2 bases, 3 bases remained unmatched. This CDR3 spans 13 amino acids. CDR1 is MNHEY, CDR2 SVGAGI, per germline. CDR3 DNA sequence: TGTGCCAGCACGCGGGGGGGGGCCTACGAGCAGTACTTC. Protein: CASTRGGAYEQYF.

The chain joins TRBV4-1 to TRBJ2-1; perhaps TRBD2 as D (6 bases). Germline V lookup: CDR1 MGHRA, CDR2 YSYEKL. Deletions cut 4 bases from V and 4 bases from J, with 11 bases between. The CDR3 totals 14 residues. For the CDR3, the DNA is TGCGCCAGCAGCCCTCGGAGGGCGTACAATGAGCAGTTCTTC. Translating it yields CASSPRRAYNEQFF.

The chain carries TRBV6-5 and TRBJ1-1, with TRBD1 identical over 9 bases. The CDR3 contains 15 residues. The germline CDR1 and CDR2 sequences are MNHEY and SVGAGI. V lost 5 bases and J lost 1; bases outside the gene matches: 5. The CDR3 sequence is CASSPTGGTNTEAFF. For the CDR3, the DNA is TGTGCCAGCAGTCCGACAGGGGGGACGAACACTGAAGCTTTCTTT.

The table lists this clone with a few counts. V usage is TRBV6-5 and J usage is TRBJ1-1; D call uncertain. CDR3 length: 14 amino acids. Germline V gene lookup returns CDR1 MNHEY and CDR2 SVGAGI. Trimming stripped 6 bases from V and 1 base from J, with 12 bases between. DNA for the CDR3: TGTGCCAGCAGCTTAGACATGGGGAACACTGAAGCTTTCTTT. It is translated as CASSLDMGNTEAFF.

This chain uses TRBV7-3 with TRBJ2-1, with a tentative D call TRBD1 (6 bases). Trimming cost V 4 bases and J 10 bases, with 14 bases left between them. This CDR3 is 13 amino acids long. Per germline, CDR1 SGHTA and CDR2 FQGTGA. In nucleotides, the CDR3 is TGTGCCAGCAGCTCGGACAGACCTGAAGAGCAGTTCTTC. This translates into CASSSDRPEEQFF.

The chain carries TRBV10-2 and TRBJ2-3, with TRBD2 identical over 8 bases. This CDR3 has 14 amino acids. The germline CDR1 and CDR2 sequences are WSHSY and SAAADI. The V and J ends lost 5 bases and 2 bases, in that order; junction bases with no gene match: 3. CDR3 residues: CASSRTSITDTQYF. The DNA of the CDR3 is TGCGCCAGCAGTAGGACTAGCATCACAGATACGCAGTATTTT.

A few counts support this clone. This rearrangement joins TRBV28 to TRBJ2-7, with D maybe TRBD1 (6 bases). Germline values: CDR1 MDHEN, CDR2 SYDVKM. V lost 6 bases to trimming and J lost 5 bases, with 23 bases between them. CDR3 length: 16 residues. The CDR3 region is CASSTSYRVGVHEQYF. As DNA, the CDR3 is TGTGCCAGCAGCACCTCGTACAGGGTGGGCGTCCACGAGCAGTACTTC.

This chain uses TRBV18 with TRBJ2-5, with D unresolved. The J call is in doubt because the DNA end fits TRBJ2-7 better. Germline loops: CDR1 KGHSH, CDR2 LQKENI. CDR3 size: 15 residues. The CDR3 sequence: CASSLDPRGSYEQYF. The DNA for the CDR3 is TGTGCCAGCTCGCTTGACCCGCGCGGCTCCTACGAGCAGTACTTC.

The J gene is TRBJ2-5, the V gene TRBV5-1; 8 positions agree with TRBD2. The CDR3 is made up of 15 amino acids. CDR1 is SGHRS, CDR2 YFSETQ, per germline. After removal of 5 bases from V and 7 bases from J, the junction contained 13 bases not matched to a gene. The CDR3 region is CASSWIAGYSGTQYF. The CDR3 DNA reads TGCGCCAGCAGTTGGATAGCGGGGTATTCTGGGACCCAGTACTTC.

This sequence joins TRBV9 and TRBJ2-7; 9 bases are a match to TRBD1. V shed 2 bases, J shed 3 bases, and the junction held 3 bases outside the gene matches. This CDR3 has 14 amino acids. Germline lookup yields CDR1 SGDLS and CDR2 YYNGEE. CDR3 in DNA: TGTGCCAGCAGCGTCACAGGGGGCTTCTACGAGCAGTACTTC. Its translation: CASSVTGGFYEQYF.

V is TRBV7-3 and J is TRBJ2-5; the match to TRBD2 covers 9 bases. CDR1 and CDR2 (germline): SGHTA, FQGTGA. Germline trimming cut 2 bases from V and 4 bases from J; bases unmatched to any gene: 5. The CDR3 runs to 15 residues. In DNA form, the CDR3 reads TGTGCCAGCAGCTTAGGCGGGGGGGCCCTAGAGACCCAGTACTTC. It yields the protein CASSLGGGALETQYF.

Here the CDR3 DNA reads TGTGCCAGCTCAACTACAGGGAATCGGGCAACTAATGAAAAACTGTTTTTT. Translation gives CASSTTGNRATNEKLFF. This chain links TRBV18 with TRBJ1-4; D is perhaps TRBD1 (6 bases). Trimming cost V 5 bases and J 0 bases, with 16 bases left between them. CDR1 is KGHSH and CDR2 is LQKENI in the germline V gene. This CDR3 has 17 amino acids.

The chain has TRBV5-1 and TRBJ1-1; 12 bases align to TRBD1. The CDR3 length is 15 residues. Per germline, CDR1 SGHRS and CDR2 YFSETQ. Trimming took 4 bases from V and 11 from J; bases not matched to a gene: 12. DNA for the CDR3: TGCGCCAGCAGCCGGAAATGGGGACAGGGGGCCCCCGCTTTCTTT. Amino acids: CASSRKWGQGAPAFF.

This chain uses TRBV9 with TRBJ2-1; TRBD2 aligns across 8 bases. Germline values: CDR1 SGDLS, CDR2 YYNGEE. Losses at the gene ends were 0 bases for V and 7 bases for J; bases not matched to a gene: 6. The length of the CDR3 is 15 residues. The CDR3 bases are TGTGCCAGCAGCGTAGCGGGAGGGCCTCCAAATGAGCAGTTCTTC. Amino acid sequence: CASSVAGGPPNEQFF.

This chain links TRBV6-1 with TRBJ2-7; 13 bases fit TRBD2. The germline V gene encodes CDR1 MNHNS and CDR2 SASEGT. The trim removed 3 bases at V and 2 bases at J, leaving 13 bases unmatched. The CDR3 is made up of 19 amino acids. The CDR3 is CASSDLTSGGLGGPYEQYF. The CDR3 bases are TGTGCCAGCAGTGACCTGACTAGCGGGGGGCTCGGGGGCCCCTACGAGCAGTACTTC.

The chain employs TRBV5-1 and TRBJ2-3, with 9 bases that match TRBD2. Germline V CDR1 and CDR2: SGHRS, YFSETQ. The V and J ends lost 10 bases and 0 bases, in that order; junction bases with no gene match: 12. This CDR3 has 16 amino acids. The CDR3 DNA reads as TGCGCCCCCAATGTCAGCGGGGGGTCTAGCACAGATACGCAGTATTTT. Its protein product is CAPNVSGGSSTDTQYF. Complete variable domain (other parts from reference TRBV5-1 and TRBJ2-3): KAGVTQTPRYLIKTRGQQVTLSCSPISGHRSVSWYQQTPGQGLQFLFEYFSETQRNKGNFPGRFSGRQFSNSRSEMNVSTLELGDSALYLCAPNVSGGSSTDTQYFGPGTRLTVL.

This clone was observed a few times. The chain uses TRBV6-6 and TRBJ1-6; D possibly corresponds to TRBD1 (5 bases). This CDR3 contains 16 residues. CDR1 and CDR2 from the germline V gene are MNHNY and SVGAGI (reference sequence). V dropped 0 bases and J dropped 0 bases, with 6 bases sitting between them. The CDR3: CASSYSGGSYNSPLHF. The CDR3 DNA follows: TGTGCCAGCAGTTACTCCGGGGGCTCCTATAATTCACCCCTCCACTTT.

This chain connects TRBV13 to TRBJ1-1; 8 bases fit TRBD1. This CDR3 has 16 residues. CDR1 and CDR2 from the germline V gene are PRHDT and FYEKMQ (reference sequence). V dropped 0 bases and J dropped 1; count of bases not matched to a gene: 4. CDR3 coding DNA: TGTGCCAGCAGCTTAGGACTCCAGGGGGCGAACACTGAAGCTTTCTTT. Encoded protein: CASSLGLQGANTEAFF.